The T cell receptor (beta chain) under discussion was sequenced for a study of cytomegalovirus exposure and HLA in healthy donors. The PCR made use of 60 Vbeta and 13 Jbeta primers. Method: immunoSEQ multiplex PCR; TCRdb's copy keeps in-frame clones and lacks some. The sample consists of 85,000 to 120,000 clones, around 68% of them appearing once. This CDR3 comprises 15 residues. The germline V gene has CDR1 GTSNPN and CDR2 SVGIG (reference sequence). V was trimmed by 2 bases and J by 4 bases, leaving 18 bases between them. This receptor was taken from a human donor in good health. Sequenced: PBMCs. The rearrangement uses TRBV30 and TRBJ2-7; D may be TRBD2 (7 bases). The CDR3 sequence: CAWSRGGAEGYEQYF. CDR3 DNA sequence: TGTGCCTGGAGTCGCGGGGGCGCCGAAGGGTACGAGCAGTACTTC.